A selection of T cell receptor beta chains follows, all from one sample in a study of vaccination and CD4 T cells after COVID-19. These receptors are not linked to any known antigen. TCRdb re-analysed the PCR reads in MiXCR, keeping a single row per CDR3 protein. The data hold roughly 6,800 distinct CDR3 sequences, with roughly 29% observed a single time. The sample consisted of CD4+ T cells from blood, cultured in vitro. Receptors originate from a human donor in good health. CDR3s include the opening cysteine and the closing phenylalanine or tryptophan. Fields, in order: V gene, clone size, J gene, D gene, CDR3 protein, CDR3 DNA. D genes are given only for firm matches. For some rows the clone size is stated as once, few or many, or as a class when expanded; others skip it.

V gene: TRBV18; clone size: medium-sized; J gene: TRBJ1-1; D gene: -; CDR3 protein: CASSLKQWDTEAFF; CDR3 DNA: TGTGCCAGCTCATTGAAACAGTGGGACACTGAAGCTTTCTTT
V gene: TRBV6-1; clone size: once; J gene: TRBJ2-1; D gene: TRBD2; CDR3 protein: CASRPRSGTSGPNEQFF; CDR3 DNA: TGTGCCAGCAGACCCCGCTCCGGGACTAGCGGGCCAAATGAGCAGTTCTTC
V gene: TRBV10-1; clone size: few; J gene: TRBJ2-1; D gene: -; CDR3 protein: CASSKSSYNEQFF; CDR3 DNA: TGCGCCAGCAGTAAGAGCTCCTACAATGAGCAGTTCTTC
V gene: TRBV4-2; clone size: -; J gene: TRBJ1-3; D gene: -; CDR3 protein: CASSQDPGHGNTIYF; CDR3 DNA: TGTGCCAGCAGCCAAGATCCCGGACATGGAAACACCATATATTTT
V gene: TRBV7-9; clone size: -; J gene: TRBJ1-4; D gene: -; CDR3 protein: CASSLAWDEKLFF; CDR3 DNA: TGTGCCAGCAGCTTAGCTTGGGACGAAAAACTGTTTTTT
V gene: TRBV6-5; clone size: few; J gene: TRBJ1-3; D gene: -; CDR3 protein: CASSYSRIKVSGNTIYF; CDR3 DNA: TGTGCCAGCAGTTACTCTCGGATTAAGGTCTCTGGAAACACCATATATTTT
V gene: TRBV7-9; clone size: -; J gene: TRBJ1-2; D gene: -; CDR3 protein: CASSLAWGQESVDGYTF; CDR3 DNA: TGTGCCAGCAGCTTAGCGTGGGGCCAGGAGTCGGTGGATGGCTACACCTTC
V gene: TRBV10-2; clone size: -; J gene: TRBJ2-7; D gene: -; CDR3 protein: CASTDGTYEQYF; CDR3 DNA: TGCGCCAGCACAGACGGGACCTACGAGCAGTACTTC
V gene: TRBV6-5; clone size: medium-sized; J gene: TRBJ1-1; D gene: -; CDR3 protein: CASSSAAGRYTEAFF; CDR3 DNA: TGTGCCAGCAGTTCCGCGGCTGGTCGTTACACTGAAGCTTTCTTT
V gene: TRBV18; clone size: -; J gene: TRBJ2-3; D gene: -; CDR3 protein: CASSPGGTDTQYF; CDR3 DNA: TGTGCCAGCTCACCAGGGGGCACAGATACGCAGTATTTT
V gene: TRBV24-1; clone size: few; J gene: TRBJ1-6; D gene: -; CDR3 protein: CATSPIGQGITPLHF; CDR3 DNA: TGTGCCACCAGCCCAATAGGGCAGGGTATTACACCCCTCCACTTT
V gene: TRBV2; clone size: few; J gene: TRBJ2-5; D gene: -; CDR3 protein: CASGDETQYF; CDR3 DNA: TGTGCCAGCGGGGATGAGACCCAGTACTTC
V gene: TRBV27; clone size: few; J gene: TRBJ1-1; D gene: -; CDR3 protein: CASMDPDTEAFF; CDR3 DNA: TGTGCCAGCATGGACCCGGACACTGAAGCTTTCTTT
V gene: TRBV12-3/TRBV12-4; clone size: -; J gene: TRBJ2-3; D gene: -; CDR3 protein: CASSFEDTQYF; CDR3 DNA: TGTGCCAGCAGTTTTGAAGATACGCAGTATTTT
V gene: TRBV5-4; clone size: -; J gene: TRBJ1-2; D gene: TRBD1; CDR3 protein: CASSGDRGGGYTF; CDR3 DNA: TGTGCCAGCAGCGGAGACAGGGGGGGTGGCTACACCTTC
V gene: TRBV20-1; clone size: -; J gene: TRBJ2-7; D gene: TRBD1; CDR3 protein: CSARDPTGVSYEQYF; CDR3 DNA: TGCAGTGCTAGAGATCCCACAGGGGTTTCCTACGAGCAGTACTTC
V gene: TRBV11-2; clone size: -; J gene: TRBJ1-1; D gene: -; CDR3 protein: CASSLLSQGHTEAFF; CDR3 DNA: TGTGCCAGCAGCTTATTATCACAGGGACACACTGAAGCTTTCTTT
V gene: TRBV6-4; clone size: -; J gene: TRBJ2-3; D gene: TRBD2; CDR3 protein: CASSETAGGADTQYF; CDR3 DNA: TGTGCCAGCAGTGAAACGGCGGGGGGCGCAGATACGCAGTATTTT
V gene: TRBV6-2/TRBV6-3; clone size: large; J gene: TRBJ1-2; D gene: -; CDR3 protein: CASTLDSYYGYTF; CDR3 DNA: TGTGCCAGCACCCTTGACAGTTACTATGGCTACACCTTC
V gene: TRBV7-6; clone size: few; J gene: TRBJ1-1; D gene: -; CDR3 protein: CASSPDGVGTEAFF; CDR3 DNA: TGTGCCAGCAGCCCCGATGGGGTAGGAACTGAAGCTTTCTTT
V gene: TRBV2; clone size: -; J gene: TRBJ1-1; D gene: -; CDR3 protein: CASTRGNTEAFF; CDR3 DNA: TGTGCCAGCACTAGGGGGAACACTGAAGCTTTCTTT
V gene: TRBV6-5; clone size: -; J gene: TRBJ1-5; D gene: -; CDR3 protein: CASSYVAGSNQPQHF; CDR3 DNA: TGTGCCAGCAGTTACGTTGCAGGATCGAATCAGCCCCAGCATTTT